This T cell receptor beta chain was profiled in a study of blood T cell repertoires in COVID-19. Study overall: Donors in the United States, Italy and Spain gave samples during acute or convalescent COVID-19. From T cells, B-cell-depleted T cells, or PBMCs came the material, which was cDNA or gDNA.

In the original analysis: Reference gene primer amplification in the assay estimated nucleated cell counts. Profiled with immunoSEQ multiplex PCR; TCRdb holds only in-frame clones, not every one. V and J calls and clone size are as listed in that table; D and trimming were resolved from the DNA. The sample carries 100,000 to 150,000 clones, around three quarters recorded once. The trim removed 3 bases at V and 1 base at J, leaving 4 bases unmatched. This CDR3 has 15 residues. The germline CDR1 and CDR2 sequences are SGHRS and YFSETQ. The source is a man in his forties with active or convalescent COVID-19. This chain uses TRBV5-1 with TRBJ2-7; TRBD2 agrees at 10 bases. Source material: peripheral blood. The CDR3 reads CASSSTSGNSYEQYF. CDR3 nucleotides: TGCGCCAGCAGCTCCACTAGCGGGAATTCCTACGAGCAGTACTTC.